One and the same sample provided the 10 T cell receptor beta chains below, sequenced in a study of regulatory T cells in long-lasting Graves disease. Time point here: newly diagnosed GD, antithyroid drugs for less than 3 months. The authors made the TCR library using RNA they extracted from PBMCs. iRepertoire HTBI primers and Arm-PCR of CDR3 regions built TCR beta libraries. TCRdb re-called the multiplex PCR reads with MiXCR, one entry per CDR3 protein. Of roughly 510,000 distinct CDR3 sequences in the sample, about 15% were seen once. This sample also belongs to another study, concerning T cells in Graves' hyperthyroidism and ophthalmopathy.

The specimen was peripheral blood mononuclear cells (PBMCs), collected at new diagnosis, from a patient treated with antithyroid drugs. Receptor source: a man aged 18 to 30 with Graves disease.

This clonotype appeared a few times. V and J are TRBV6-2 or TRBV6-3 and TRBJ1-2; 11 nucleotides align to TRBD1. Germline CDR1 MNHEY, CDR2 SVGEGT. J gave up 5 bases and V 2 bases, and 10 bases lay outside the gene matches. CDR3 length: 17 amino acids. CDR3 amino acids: CASSYLPRDRGEYGYTF. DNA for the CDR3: TGTGCCAGCAGTTACCTGCCTCGGGACAGGGGGGAATATGGCTACACCTTC.

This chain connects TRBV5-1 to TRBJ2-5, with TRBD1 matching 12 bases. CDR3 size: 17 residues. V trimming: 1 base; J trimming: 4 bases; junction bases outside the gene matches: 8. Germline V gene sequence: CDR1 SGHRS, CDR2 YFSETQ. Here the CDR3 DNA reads TGCGCCAGCAGCTTGACCGGGGGACAGGGGGCGGGAGAGACCCAGTACTTC. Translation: CASSLTGGQGAGETQYF.

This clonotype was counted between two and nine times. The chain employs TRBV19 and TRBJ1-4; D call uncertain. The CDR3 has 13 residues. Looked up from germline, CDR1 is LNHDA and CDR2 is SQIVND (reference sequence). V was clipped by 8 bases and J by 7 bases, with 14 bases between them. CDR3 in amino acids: CASARGRAEKLFF. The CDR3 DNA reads TGTGCCAGTGCCCGAGGGCGGGCTGAAAAACTGTTTTTT.

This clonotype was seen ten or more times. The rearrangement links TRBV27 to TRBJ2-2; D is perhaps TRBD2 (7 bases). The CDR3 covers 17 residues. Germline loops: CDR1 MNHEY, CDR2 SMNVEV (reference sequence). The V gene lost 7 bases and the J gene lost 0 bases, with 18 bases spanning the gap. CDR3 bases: TGTGCCAGCAAGATGGGGGGGGGGCTCGCGAACACCGGGGAGCTGTTTTTT. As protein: CASKMGGGLANTGELFF.

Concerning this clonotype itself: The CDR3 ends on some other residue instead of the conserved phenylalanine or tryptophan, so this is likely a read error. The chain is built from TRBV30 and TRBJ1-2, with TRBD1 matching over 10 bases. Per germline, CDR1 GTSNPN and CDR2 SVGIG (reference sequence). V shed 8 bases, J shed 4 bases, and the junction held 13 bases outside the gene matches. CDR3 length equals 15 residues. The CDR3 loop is CAGYRDRGRVYGYTL. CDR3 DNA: TGTGCCGGATACCGGGACAGGGGACGGGTCTATGGCTACACCCTC.

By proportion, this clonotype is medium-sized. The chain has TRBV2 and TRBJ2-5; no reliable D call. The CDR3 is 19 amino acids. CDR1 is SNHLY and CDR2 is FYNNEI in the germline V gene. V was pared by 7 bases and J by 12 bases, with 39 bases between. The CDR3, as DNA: TGTGCCAGCAACTTGACCCCTGGAAGCTCCGGGCCATCAAGCGAGAAAGAGTACTTC. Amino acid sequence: CASNLTPGSSGPSSEKEYF. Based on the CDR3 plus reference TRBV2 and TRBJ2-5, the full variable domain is EPEVTQTPSHQVTQMGQEVILRCVPISNHLYFYWYRQILGQKVEFLVSFYNNEISEKSEIFDDQFSVERPDGSNFTLKIRSTKLEDSAMYFCASNLTPGSSGPSSEKEYFGPGTRLLVL.

The CDR3, as DNA: TGTGCCAGTAGTATAGAGGCAGCGTCATTGGGAGAGCAGTACTTC. Translating gives CASSIEAASLGEQYF. The rearrangement joins TRBV19 to TRBJ2-7, with unresolved D. The CDR3 covers 15 residues. V was shortened by 0 bases and J by 7 bases, with 16 bases between the two germline ends. Looked up from germline, CDR1 is LNHDA and CDR2 is SQIVND (reference sequence).

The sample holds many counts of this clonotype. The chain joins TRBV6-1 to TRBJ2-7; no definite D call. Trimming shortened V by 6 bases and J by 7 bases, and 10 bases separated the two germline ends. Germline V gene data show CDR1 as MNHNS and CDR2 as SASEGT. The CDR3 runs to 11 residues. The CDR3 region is CASSPGREQYF. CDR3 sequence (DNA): TGTGCCAGCAGCCCCGGGCGGGAGCAGTACTTC.

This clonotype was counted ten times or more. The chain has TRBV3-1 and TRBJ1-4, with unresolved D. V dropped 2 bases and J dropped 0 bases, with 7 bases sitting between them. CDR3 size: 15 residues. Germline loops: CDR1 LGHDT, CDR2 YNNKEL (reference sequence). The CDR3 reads CASSQLGATNEKLFF. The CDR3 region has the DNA TGTGCCAGCAGCCAATTGGGAGCAACTAATGAAAAACTGTTTTTT.

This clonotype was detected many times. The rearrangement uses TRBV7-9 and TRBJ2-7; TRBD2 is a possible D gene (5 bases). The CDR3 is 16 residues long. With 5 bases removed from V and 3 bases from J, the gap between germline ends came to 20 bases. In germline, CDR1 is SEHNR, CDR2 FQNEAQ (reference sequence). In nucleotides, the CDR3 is TGTGCCAGCAGCCACATATCGGCTAGCCGTGGCTACGAGCAGTACTTC. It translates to CASSHISASRGYEQYF.